Below, one TCR beta chain is given with its context. The data were obtained in a study of blood T cell repertoires in COVID-19. Study background: Acute and convalescent COVID-19 samples came from the United States, Italy and Spain. PBMCs, B-cell-depleted T cells, or T cells provided the cDNA or gDNA that made up the material.

Per the authors' pipeline: The assay estimated nucleated cells by amplifying reference gene primers. Repertoires were generated with immunoSEQ multiplex PCR, while TCRdb's copy carries only in-frame clones and drops some. V and J calls and clone size are copied from that table; D and trimming were computed from the DNA. This repertoire shows about 210,000 clones, 70% to 90% found once; its top ten account for around 13%. Germline-derived CDR1 and CDR2 are LGHDT and YNNKEL (reference sequence). J gave up 4 bases and V 6 bases, and 7 bases lay outside the gene matches. The CDR3 length is 15 residues. The chain joins TRBV3-1 (or the pseudogene TRBV3-2) to TRBJ2-3, with 10 bases identical to TRBD2. The receptor was isolated from a human donor in a cohort sampled during active COVID-19. Sample: peripheral blood. In DNA, the CDR3 is TGTGCCAGCAGGATAGCGGGGGGAGGGGCAGATACGCAGTATTTT. It translates to CASRIAGGGADTQYF.